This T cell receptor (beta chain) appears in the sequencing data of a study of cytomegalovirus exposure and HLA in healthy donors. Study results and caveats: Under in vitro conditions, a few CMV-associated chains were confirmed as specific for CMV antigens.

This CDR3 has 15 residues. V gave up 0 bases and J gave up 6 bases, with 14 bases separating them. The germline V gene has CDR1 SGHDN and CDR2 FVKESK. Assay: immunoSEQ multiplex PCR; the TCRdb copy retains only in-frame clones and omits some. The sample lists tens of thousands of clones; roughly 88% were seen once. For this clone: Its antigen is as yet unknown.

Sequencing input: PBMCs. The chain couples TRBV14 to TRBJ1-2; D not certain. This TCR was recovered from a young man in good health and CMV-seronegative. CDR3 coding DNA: TGTGCCAGCAGCCAAGAAGCTAGCAGAAGTGATGGCTACACCTTC. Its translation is CASSQEASRSDGYTF.